What follows are 7 T cell receptor beta chains derived from one specimen sequenced in a study of shared clonotypes between healthy human individuals. Sequencing was performed with immunoSEQ multiplex PCR; in TCRdb, only in-frame clones are kept and a portion is missing. This table holds about 1 million clones, under 80% found once. The sample consisted of memory CD4+ T cells sorted from blood. Described subset: CD45RA-negative fraction. The source is a man aged 18 to 35 in good health.

This clone was observed a single time. The chain joins TRBV30 to TRBJ2-7; D call uncertain. CDR1 and CDR2 (germline): GTSNPN, SVGIG (reference sequence). With 0 bases removed from V and 7 bases from J, the gap between germline ends came to 16 bases. The CDR3 has 14 amino acids. The CDR3 protein is CAWSVPGWSSEQYF. CDR3 nucleotides: TGTGCCTGGAGTGTACCGGGCTGGTCTTCTGAGCAGTACTTC.

There are a few counts of this clone. The gene calls are TRBV21-1 and TRBJ1-5. TRBV21-1 is assigned pseudogene status. The CDR3 covers 19 residues. The DNA of the CDR3 is TGTGCCAGCAGCAAAGGAGGGGGGGATTCAGAGCCGAGCAATCAGCCCCAGCATTTT. Its protein is CASSKGGGDSEPSNQPQHF.

The chain links TRBV30 to TRBJ2-5; D not certain. The CDR3 has 12 amino acids. Germline V lookup: CDR1 GTSNPN, CDR2 SVGIG (reference sequence). CDR3 nucleotides: TGTGCAGGAAGCGAGTTTATGGAGACCCAGTACTTC. This translates into CAGSEFMETQYF.

As for this clone: This sequence may be a read error, since a much larger clone differs from it by one base. The sample holds other DNA sequences that translate to the same CDR3. The chain employs TRBV5-1 and TRBJ2-5, with D uncertain. Deletions cut 1 base from V and 8 bases from J, with 12 bases between. In germline, CDR1 is SGHRS, CDR2 YFSETQ. The CDR3 covers 13 residues. CDR3 sequence: CASSLTSMETQYF. Written as DNA, the CDR3 is TGCGCCAGCAGCTTGACGAGCATGGAAACCCAGTACTTC.

V is TRBV5-1 and J is TRBJ1-6; D is unresolved. Trimming cost V 3 bases and J 6 bases, with 7 bases left between them. Germline V gene data show CDR1 as SGHRS and CDR2 as YFSETQ. The CDR3 contains 13 residues. The CDR3 loop reads CASSSTVNSPLHF. The CDR3 bases are TGCGCCAGCAGCTCAACGGTTAATTCACCCCTCCACTTT. Supplemented by reference TRBV5-1 and TRBJ1-6, the full variable domain reads KAGVTQTPRYLIKTRGQQVTLSCSPISGHRSVSWYQQTPGQGLQFLFEYFSETQRNKGNFPGRFSGRQFSNSRSEMNVSTLELGDSALYLCASSSTVNSPLHFGNGTRLTVT.

For this clone: Other DNA sequences within the sample encode an identical CDR3. The rearrangement uses TRBV2 and TRBJ2-7; TRBD1 matches 7 bases. V was pared by 5 bases and J by 7 bases, with 8 bases of the junction left unmatched. The germline V gene has CDR1 SNHLY and CDR2 FYNNEI. The CDR3 spans 13 residues. For the CDR3, the DNA is TGTGCCAGCAGTCCCGGACAGGCAAGGGAGCAGTACTTC. Encoded protein: CASSPGQAREQYF. Together with reference TRBV2 and TRBJ2-7, the CDR3 gives the full variable domain: EPEVTQTPSHQVTQMGQEVILRCVPISNHLYFYWYRQILGQKVEFLVSFYNNEISEKSEIFDDQFSVERPDGSNFTLKIRSTKLEDSAMYFCASSPGQAREQYFGPGTRLTVT.

Points on this clone: A much larger clonotype is one base distant, so this may be a read error. The chain employs TRBV2 and TRBJ1-1, with D perhaps matching TRBD1 (5 bases). The CDR3 has 13 amino acids. The V gene lost 2 bases and the J gene lost 3 bases, with 7 bases spanning the gap. Germline CDR1 SNHLY, CDR2 FYNNEI. The CDR3 spells CASSEWGDTEAFF. The CDR3 DNA is TGTGCCAGCAGTGAATGGGGGGACACTGAAGCTTTCTTT.